This entry lists 17 T cell receptor beta chains sequenced from one sample in a study of OX40 agonist ivuxolimab in advanced cancers. Libraries were prepared by immunoSEQ multiplex PCR; TCRdb keeps only in-frame clonotypes and omits some of them. The table records roughly 66,000 clones, more than 75% of them present only once. Sample: CD4+ or CD8+ T cells sorted from blood, taken in a trial of the OX40 agonist ivuxolimab. The receptors stem from an adult with an advanced solid tumor such as melanoma, head and neck, liver or kidney cancer.

The chain's CDR3 is CASSYSRGNIQYF. CDR3 in DNA: TGTGCCAGCAGTTACTCTCGGGGTAACATTCAGTACTTC. The chain combines TRBV6-5 with TRBJ2-4; the D gene is possibly TRBD2 (5 bases). The CDR3 has 13 residues. CDR1 is MNHEY, CDR2 SVGAGI, per germline. V lost 0 bases to trimming and J lost 7 bases, with 7 bases between them.

CDR3 in DNA: TGTGCCAGCAGCCCCGGGACAGGAACGACATATGGCTACACCTTC. It is translated as CASSPGTGTTYGYTF. V and J are TRBV7-2 and TRBJ1-2, with 8 bases aligning to TRBD1. CDR1 is SGHTA and CDR2 is FQGNSA in the germline V gene. This CDR3 spans 15 amino acids. The trim removed 5 bases at V and 5 bases at J, leaving 10 bases unmatched. The full variable domain, with the rest looked up from reference TRBV7-2 and TRBJ1-2, is GAGVSQSPSNKVTEKGKDVELRCDPISGHTALYWYRQSLGQGLEFLIYFQGNSAPDKSGLPSDRFSAERTGGSVSTLTIQRTQQEDSAVYLCASSPGTGTTYGYTFGSGTRLTVV.

The CDR3 nucleotides are TGCGCCAGCAGCCGGCAGATCGCTAGCACAGATACGCAGTATTTT. Protein sequence: CASSRQIASTDTQYF. V gene TRBV4-3 combines with J gene TRBJ2-3, with D hard to call. Germline loops: CDR1 LGHNA, CDR2 YSLEER. V was pared by 4 bases and J by 0 bases, with 11 bases between. CDR3 length equals 15 residues.

The rearrangement uses TRBV5-1 and TRBJ2-2, with 8 bases matching TRBD2. CDR3 length: 14 residues. The germline CDR1 and CDR2 sequences are SGHRS and YFSETQ. The ends lost 5 bases at V and 6 bases at J; junction bases unmatched: 6. The CDR3 here is CASRSGLASGELFF. The CDR3 nucleotides are TGCGCCAGCAGATCAGGACTAGCATCCGGGGAGCTGTTTTTT.

The chain recombines TRBV11-3 with TRBJ2-3, with TRBD2 identical over 8 bases. The J segment lost 4 bases and the V segment lost 2 bases, leaving 8 bases of the junction unmatched. The CDR3 length is 16 residues. Germline V gives CDR1 SGHNT, CDR2 YENEEA. CDR3: CASSLSRGRTPDTQYF. The CDR3 DNA reads as TGTGCCAGCAGCTTATCTCGCGGGAGGACCCCAGATACGCAGTATTTT.

This clone was recorded only once. The chain combines TRBV20-1 with TRBJ2-1, with D hard to call. Germline assignment: CDR1 DFQATT and CDR2 SNEGSKA (reference sequence). Trimming took off 5 bases at V and 6 bases at J, with 8 bases between the two ends. There are 11 residues in the CDR3. In nucleotides, the CDR3 is TGCAGTGCTTTGCGGACCAATGAGCAGTTCTTC. It translates to CSALRTNEQFF.

This sequence joins TRBV27 and TRBJ2-1; TRBD2 matches 10 bases. The CDR3 extends over 17 amino acids. V gave up 4 bases and J gave up 3 bases; unmatched junction bases: 9. CDR1 and CDR2 from the germline V gene are MNHEY and SMNVEV (reference sequence). The CDR3: CASSSVAGGPGYNEQFF. CDR3 sequence (DNA): TGTGCCAGCAGTTCGGTAGCGGGAGGCCCTGGCTACAATGAGCAGTTCTTC.

This chain connects TRBV28 to TRBJ1-3; D unresolved. CDR3 length: 17 amino acids. Trimming removed 4 bases from V and 1 base from J, with 17 bases in between. The V gene's germline CDR1 is MDHEN and CDR2 SYDVKM. CDR3 residues: CASSSPHPQRSGNTIYF. In nucleotides, the CDR3 is TGTGCCAGCAGTTCCCCTCATCCCCAACGGTCTGGAAACACCATATATTTT.

The gene calls are TRBV25-1 and TRBJ1-1; no definite D call. Germline CDR1 reads MGHDK; CDR2 reads SYGVNS. V gave up 1 base and J gave up 3 bases, with 3 bases separating them. The CDR3 spans 12 residues. CDR3 nucleotides: TGTGCCAGCAGTGAATTTCACACTGAAGCTTTCTTT. This gives the protein CASSEFHTEAFF. The whole variable domain, remainder taken from reference TRBV25-1 and TRBJ1-1, is EADIYQTPRYLVIGTGKKITLECSQTMGHDKMYWYQQDPGMELHLIHYSYGVNSTEKGDLSSESTVSRIRTEHFPLTLESARPSHTSQYLCASSEFHTEAFFGQGTRLTVV.

The V gene is TRBV27, the J gene TRBJ2-5, with D possibly being TRBD2 (5 bases). The germline CDR1 and CDR2 sequences are MNHEY and SMNVEV (reference sequence). The CDR3 sequence is 13 residues long. Between the trimmed V and J ends, which lost 4 bases and 7 bases, there was a span of 13 bases. In DNA, the CDR3 is TGTGCCAGCAGTTCGGACCGCGGAGGGACCCAGTACTTC. Its translation is CASSSDRGGTQYF.

The chain uses TRBV6-4 and TRBJ2-1, with D maybe TRBD1 (5 bases). This CDR3 contains 15 residues. Looked up from germline, CDR1 is MRHNA and CDR2 is SNTAGT. V shed 10 bases and J shed 0 bases, with 16 bases lying between them. As DNA, the CDR3 is TGTGCCACCCAGAACACCCAGGGCTCCTACAATGAGCAGTTCTTC. It is translated as CATQNTQGSYNEQFF.

V gene TRBV5-1 combines with J gene TRBJ2-2, with 10 bases lining up with TRBD1. Per the germline V gene, CDR1 is SGHRS and CDR2 is YFSETQ. The length of the CDR3 is 16 residues. Trimming at V came to 4 bases and at J to 4 bases, leaving 7 bases not matched to a gene. The CDR3 DNA sequence: TGCGCCAGCAGCGTATCCGGGACAGGGGTCACCGGGGAGCTGTTTTTT. This codes for CASSVSGTGVTGELFF.

CDR3 protein: CASSPRQGFDNQPQHF. The CDR3 DNA is TGTGCCAGCTCACCAAGACAGGGCTTTGACAATCAGCCCCAGCATTTT. The chain has TRBV18 and TRBJ1-5; 7 bases match TRBD1. Germline CDR1 is KGHSH and CDR2 is LQKENI. V lost 2 bases, J lost 3 bases, and 7 bases stayed unmatched. The CDR3 runs to 16 residues.

This sequence joins TRBV19 and TRBJ1-5; D unclear. In germline, CDR1 is LNHDA, CDR2 SQIVND (reference sequence). The CDR3 runs to 12 residues. Trimming shortened V by 3 bases and J by 7 bases, and 7 bases separated the two germline ends. The CDR3 nucleotides are TGTGCCAGTAGTATGACGGAGCAGCCCCAGCATTTT. Encoded protein: CASSMTEQPQHF.

The chain links TRBV29-1 to TRBJ1-5, with D uncertain. The V gene's germline CDR1 is SQVTM and CDR2 ANQGSEA. The CDR3 has 13 amino acids. The V gene lost 6 bases and the J gene lost 4 bases, with 13 bases spanning the gap. CDR3 region: CSVSGSQNQPQHF. Written as DNA, the CDR3 is TGCAGCGTATCCGGGTCGCAAAATCAGCCCCAGCATTTT.

This clone turned up a few times. The CDR3 bases are TGTGCCAGCGTAGTGGGGGAATACAATGAGCAGTTCTTC. This encodes CASVVGEYNEQFF. The chain couples TRBV2 to TRBJ2-1; either TRBD1 or TRBD2 may fit D (5 bases each). The CDR3 consists of 13 residues. V was cut by 8 bases and J by 4 bases, with 12 bases left in between. Germline V gives CDR1 SNHLY, CDR2 FYNNEI.

The genes are TRBV6-5 and TRBJ1-2, with D maybe TRBD1 (6 bases). The V gene lost 5 bases and the J gene lost 2 bases, with 9 bases spanning the gap. Germline CDR1 reads MNHEY; CDR2 reads SVGAGI. The CDR3 has 13 residues. Here the CDR3 reads CASSPDRNYGYTF. CDR3 DNA: TGTGCCAGCAGTCCGGACAGAAACTATGGCTACACCTTC.